The 23 T cell receptor beta chains below all came from one sample that was sequenced in a study of shared clonotypes between healthy human individuals (dated by TCRdb to 2020 to 2021). The library was obtained by the immunoSEQ multiplex PCR assay. Not all clones reach the TCRdb copy of this immuneACCESS table, which keeps in-frame sequences only. Checked studies attribute under half of the gap to unresolved V genes and leave the rest unexplained. This sample lists fewer than 600,000 clones; roughly 80% were detected once. Around 12% of the sample comes from the top ten. The specimen was PBMCs. The receptors stem from a woman between 35 and 50 years old in good health. Some clones in this sample may be carry-over from other donors' samples.

This rearrangement joins TRBV2 to TRBJ2-1; TRBD2 agrees at 11 bases. Looked up from germline, CDR1 is SNHLY and CDR2 is FYNNEI. This CDR3 region has 16 residues. Trimming cost V 6 bases and J 5 bases; bases outside gene matches: 9. The CDR3: CASSAQGLAANNEQFF. The CDR3 coding sequence is TGTGCCAGCAGCGCTCAGGGACTAGCGGCTAACAATGAGCAGTTCTTC.

This clone has a handful of counts. The chain has TRBV29-1 and TRBJ1-2, with 8 bases lining up with TRBD1. Germline V gene lookup returns CDR1 SQVTM and CDR2 ANQGSEA. The CDR3 sequence is 11 residues long. The junction had 2 bases not matched to a gene; V was cut back by 5 bases and J by 6 bases. CDR3 in DNA: TGCAGCGTTCGGACAGGGAATGGCTACACCTTC. This gives the protein CSVRTGNGYTF.

The V and J genes are TRBV9 and TRBJ2-7, with 9 positions matching TRBD1. Trimming took 3 bases from V and 5 from J; bases not matched to a gene: 9. The CDR3 loop spans 15 amino acids. Germline values: CDR1 SGDLS, CDR2 YYNGEE. The CDR3 here is CASSGPGTGNHEQYF. The CDR3 nucleotides are TGTGCCAGCAGCGGGCCCGGGACAGGGAACCACGAGCAGTACTTC. The entire variable domain, with the rest obtained from reference TRBV9 and TRBJ2-7, is as follows: DSGVTQTPKHLITATGQRVTLRCSPRSGDLSVYWYQQSLDQGLQFLIQYYNGEERAKGNILERFSAQQFPDLHSELNLSSLELGDSALYFCASSGPGTGNHEQYFGPGTRLTVT.

This chain connects TRBV18 to TRBJ2-7; TRBD1 agrees at 10 bases. With 5 bases clipped from V and 0 bases from J, the junction kept 4 bases outside the gene matches. The CDR3 length is 15 residues. Germline CDR1 KGHSH, CDR2 LQKENI. The CDR3 loop reads CASSSGQGISYEQYF. CDR3 bases: TGTGCCAGCTCATCGGGACAGGGGATCTCCTACGAGCAGTACTTC.

Turning to this clone: A much larger clonotype is one base distant, so this may be a read error. The chain has TRBV5-1 and TRBJ2-2; 12 bases match TRBD2. The CDR3 covers 16 residues. CDR1 and CDR2 from the germline V gene are SGHRS and YFSETQ. The CDR3 sequence: CASSPSGRANTGKLFF. In DNA form, the CDR3 reads TGCGCCAGCAGCCCTAGCGGGAGGGCCAACACCGGGAAGCTGTTTTTT. Looking up the rest from reference TRBV5-1 and TRBJ2-2 gives the full variable domain: KAGVTQTPRYLIKTRGQQVTLSCSPISGHRSVSWYQQTPGQGLQFLFEYFSETQRNKGNFPGRFSGRQFSNSRSEMNVSTLELGDSALYLCASSPSGRANTGKLFFGEGSRLTVL.

This chain connects TRBV4-1 to TRBJ1-1, with 8 nucleotides matching TRBD1. This CDR3 region has 13 residues. After removal of 4 bases from V and 3 bases from J, the junction contained 1 base not matched to a gene. CDR1 is MGHRA and CDR2 is YSYEKL in the germline V gene. For the CDR3, the DNA is TGCGCCAGCAGCCTGGACAGGGACACTGAAGCTTTCTTT. It is translated as CASSLDRDTEAFF.

In its sample, this clone was seen a few times. The CDR3 here is CASSLGNRRVTEAFF. CDR3 nucleotide sequence: TGTGCCAGCAGTTTAGGGAACAGAAGGGTCACTGAAGCTTTCTTT. The chain carries TRBV28 and TRBJ1-1; the D is unclear. CDR3 length: 15 amino acids. Germline lookup yields CDR1 MDHEN and CDR2 SYDVKM. V was trimmed by 2 bases and J by 4 bases, leaving 14 bases between them.

This clone was observed many times. The J gene is TRBJ1-5, the V gene TRBV2; 8 nucleotides agree with TRBD1. Trimming removed 6 bases from V and 0 bases from J; junction bases left unmatched: 7. The CDR3 sequence is 16 residues long. Germline V gene sequence: CDR1 SNHLY, CDR2 FYNNEI. CDR3: CASRDDRGNSNQPQHF. The CDR3, as DNA: TGTGCCAGCAGGGATGACAGGGGCAATAGCAATCAGCCCCAGCATTTT.

A word on this clone: A far larger clone is off by one base, so a read error is likely. This rearrangement joins TRBV11-2 to TRBJ2-1; D gene uncertain. CDR1 SGHAT and CDR2 FQNNGV come from the germline V gene. The CDR3 covers 15 residues. CDR3 DNA: TGTGCCAGCAGCTTAGTTCCAGAGGCCTACAATGAGCAGCTCTTC. Amino acids: CASSLVPEAYNEQLF.

This chain links TRBV13 with TRBJ2-5; 8 bases align to TRBD2. With 5 bases clipped from V and 1 base from J, the junction kept 3 bases outside the gene matches. CDR1 is PRHDT and CDR2 is FYEKMQ in the germline V gene (reference sequence). The CDR3 loop spans 14 amino acids. The CDR3: CASSMGTSQETQYF. The CDR3 bases are TGTGCCAGCAGCATGGGGACTAGCCAAGAGACCCAGTACTTC.

The gene calls are TRBV5-6 and TRBJ2-1; a possible D gene is TRBD2 (6 bases). Germline assignment: CDR1 SGHDT and CDR2 YYEEEE. This CDR3 has 17 residues. V shed 1 base and J shed 4 bases, with 18 bases lying between them. CDR3 in DNA: TGTGCCAGCAGCTTGATGGGAGGCAGCGTTAAATACAATGAGCAGTTCTTC. Translating it yields CASSLMGGSVKYNEQFF.

The chain links TRBV18 to TRBJ2-3, with 9 bases lining up with TRBD1. Germline V gives CDR1 KGHSH, CDR2 LQKENI. This CDR3 is 15 amino acids long. V lost 6 bases to trimming and J lost 3 bases; unmatched junction nucleotides: 7. The CDR3 nucleotides read TGTGCCAGCTCTCGGGACAGGGTAAAGACAGATACGCAGTATTTT. This sequence encodes CASSRDRVKTDTQYF.

The rearrangement uses TRBV5-1 and TRBJ2-1; 13 nucleotides match TRBD2. V lost 4 bases to trimming and J lost 3 bases; unmatched junction nucleotides: 7. Germline CDR1 reads SGHRS; CDR2 reads YFSETQ. CDR3 length: 17 residues. CDR3 in amino acids: CASSRTSGSPYYNEQFF. The CDR3 nucleotides read TGCGCCAGCAGCCGGACTAGCGGGAGCCCCTACTACAATGAGCAGTTCTTC.

The table lists this clone with a count of one. The V call is TRBV7-2, the J call TRBJ2-5, with a weak D call TRBD2 (6 bases). This CDR3 contains 13 residues. Germline V gene sequence: CDR1 SGHTA, CDR2 FQGNSA. Trimming took 5 bases from V and 1 from J, leaving 8 bases between them. The CDR3 nucleotides are TGTGCCAGCAGCCGGGGGTTCCAAGAGACCCAGTACTTC. Its protein is CASSRGFQETQYF.

Turning to this clone: Different DNA sequences within this sample yield the same CDR3. The rearrangement uses TRBV27 and TRBJ2-2; D is unclear. This CDR3 has 13 amino acids. V gave up 3 bases and J gave up 1 base, with 3 bases separating them. Germline V gene sequence: CDR1 MNHEY, CDR2 SMNVEV (reference sequence). The CDR3 loop is CASSFKNTGELFF. Written as DNA, the CDR3 is TGTGCCAGCAGTTTTAAGAACACCGGGGAGCTGTTTTTT.

This chain joins TRBV2 and TRBJ2-2; D uncertain. The CDR3 consists of 16 residues. Germline V gives CDR1 SNHLY, CDR2 FYNNEI. Trimming took off 3 bases at V and 1 base at J, with 12 bases between the two ends. CDR3 protein: CASSEQGPWNTGELFF. CDR3 sequence (DNA): TGTGCCAGCAGTGAGCAAGGACCTTGGAACACCGGGGAGCTGTTTTTT. The full variable domain, completed using reference TRBV2 and TRBJ2-2, is EPEVTQTPSHQVTQMGQEVILRCVPISNHLYFYWYRQILGQKVEFLVSFYNNEISEKSEIFDDQFSVERPDGSNFTLKIRSTKLEDSAMYFCASSEQGPWNTGELFFGEGSRLTVL.

The rearrangement joins TRBV5-4 to TRBJ2-5, with 16 nucleotides matching TRBD2. Germline-derived CDR1 and CDR2 are SGHNT and YYREEE (reference sequence). After removal of 3 bases from V and 1 base from J, the junction contained 6 bases not matched to a gene. The CDR3 totals 18 residues. The CDR3 loop reads CASSSGTSGRAGQETQYF. CDR3 in DNA: TGTGCCAGCAGCTCAGGGACTAGCGGGAGGGCCGGCCAAGAGACCCAGTACTTC.

This CDR3 reads CSVERLAGANEQFF. In DNA form, the CDR3 reads TGCAGCGTTGAACGACTAGCGGGAGCAAATGAGCAGTTCTTC. The chain couples TRBV29-1 to TRBJ2-1; 12 bases fit TRBD2. Germline trimming cut 2 bases from V and 7 bases from J; bases unmatched to any gene: 3. From germline, CDR1 is SQVTM and CDR2 ANQGSEA. The CDR3 totals 14 residues.

This chain joins TRBV5-1 and TRBJ2-7; D may be TRBD1 (5 bases). The V end was cut by 3 bases, the J end by 5 bases, with 15 bases between. This CDR3 is built from 14 residues. Per the germline V gene, CDR1 is SGHRS and CDR2 is YFSETQ. The CDR3: CASSSLRLGDEQYF. The DNA for the CDR3 is TGCGCCAGCAGCTCGCTTAGATTAGGGGACGAGCAGTACTTC.

The chain uses TRBV2 and TRBJ1-6; D unresolved. V shed 4 bases and J shed 9 bases, with 1 base lying between them. Germline CDR1 SNHLY, CDR2 FYNNEI. CDR3 length: 10 residues. CDR3 region: CASSGSPLHF. The CDR3 nucleotides read TGTGCCAGCAGTGGTTCACCCCTCCACTTT.

This clone was counted between two and nine times. The rearrangement joins TRBV6-6 to TRBJ2-3; D gene ambiguous. Germline V gene sequence: CDR1 MNHNY, CDR2 SVGAGI (reference sequence). V lost 5 bases to trimming and J lost 6 bases, with 9 bases between them. The CDR3 sequence is 12 residues long. The CDR3 DNA reads TGTGCCAGCAGTAGCTCCGAGGATACGCAGTATTTT. Protein: CASSSSEDTQYF.

This clone was found a few times. V and J are TRBV7-8 and TRBJ2-2; 9 nucleotides line up with TRBD1. Trimming took 5 bases from V and 5 from J; bases not matched to a gene: 9. The CDR3 loop spans 16 amino acids. Germline V gene data show CDR1 as SGHVS and CDR2 as FQNEAQ. The CDR3 DNA sequence: TGTGCCAGCAGCCCTACCCGGGACAGGGTTACCGGGGAGCTGTTTTTT. It specifies CASSPTRDRVTGELFF.

The J gene is TRBJ1-4, the V gene TRBV28; D perhaps matches TRBD1 (5 bases). V gave up 6 bases and J gave up 8 bases, with 16 bases separating them. The CDR3 contains 14 residues. CDR1 is MDHEN, CDR2 SYDVKM, per germline. The DNA for the CDR3 is TGTGCCAGCAGCTCAGGGCTAGTAGAGGAAAAACTGTTTTTT. Its protein is CASSSGLVEEKLFF.